One and the same sample provided the 6 T cell receptor beta chains below, sequenced in a study of identical twins. TCRdb re-called the 5' RACE reads with MiXCR, one entry per CDR3 protein. The sample carries around 480,000 distinct CDR3 sequences, roughly 13% recorded once. These data were also filed under a second study, of yellow fever vaccine responses in identical twins.

The source material was CD4+ T cells sorted from blood. Every receptor here comes from a young woman in good health.

This clonotype was observed at least ten times. The chain is built from TRBV20-1 and TRBJ2-2; TRBD2 aligns across 9 bases. Unmatched junction bases numbered 7, after V lost 3 bases and J lost 5 bases. This CDR3 region has 15 residues. Germline CDR1 DFQATT, CDR2 SNEGSKA (reference sequence). CDR3 loop: CSARASGRSTGELFF. DNA for the CDR3: TGCAGTGCTAGGGCCAGCGGGAGGAGTACCGGGGAGCTGTTTTTT.

This clonotype was counted a few times. The chain is built from TRBV3-1 and TRBJ2-2; D unclear. The germline CDR1 and CDR2 sequences are LGHDT and YNNKEL (reference sequence). CDR3 length: 14 amino acids. V was clipped by 0 bases and J by 3 bases, with 5 bases between them. CDR3: CASSQEGHTGELFF. The CDR3, as DNA: TGTGCCAGCAGCCAAGAGGGTCACACCGGGGAGCTGTTTTTT.

This clonotype came up a few times. This chain connects TRBV7-8 to TRBJ1-6; 7 bases align to TRBD1. The ends lost 7 bases at V and 6 bases at J; junction bases unmatched: 6. The CDR3 spans 14 residues. Germline values: CDR1 SGHVS, CDR2 FQNEAQ. The DNA for the CDR3 is TGTGCCAGCACCGTTGACAGGGCTAATTCACCCCTCCACTTT. It specifies CASTVDRANSPLHF.

The chain uses TRBV27 and TRBJ2-7, with 9 bases aligning to TRBD1. This CDR3 is 15 amino acids long. Germline V lookup: CDR1 MNHEY, CDR2 SMNVEV (reference sequence). V gave up 3 bases and J gave up 6 bases; unmatched junction bases: 9. This CDR3 is CASSFRGQGSFEQYF. CDR3 bases: TGTGCCAGCAGTTTTCGAGGACAGGGGTCGTTCGAGCAGTACTTC.

The table lists this clonotype with a few counts. The chain has TRBV29-1 and TRBJ1-5, with a tentative D call TRBD1 (6 bases). V lost 5 bases and J 7 bases, leaving 21 bases between the germline ends. This CDR3 region has 15 residues. The germline CDR1 and CDR2 sequences are SQVTM and ANQGSEA. The CDR3 here is CSVKRAAGEGQPQHF. The CDR3 DNA follows: TGCAGCGTTAAAAGGGCGGCAGGGGAAGGGCAGCCCCAGCATTTT.

The chain carries TRBV5-1 and TRBJ1-1; possibly TRBD1 for D (6 bases). The CDR3 is made up of 14 amino acids. Germline V CDR1 and CDR2: SGHRS, YFSETQ. V shed 2 bases and J shed 0 bases, with 8 bases lying between them. The CDR3 nucleotides are TGCGCCAGCAGCTTTGACAGGTTGAACACTGAAGCTTTCTTT. Protein: CASSFDRLNTEAFF. The full variable domain, its missing parts supplied by reference TRBV5-1 and TRBJ1-1, is KAGVTQTPRYLIKTRGQQVTLSCSPISGHRSVSWYQQTPGQGLQFLFEYFSETQRNKGNFPGRFSGRQFSNSRSEMNVSTLELGDSALYLCASSFDRLNTEAFFGQGTRLTVV.